Shown below are 17 T cell receptor beta chains from a single sample sequenced in a study of CD8+CD57+ T cells in acquired aplastic anemia. All sequencing subjects had displayed CD8+CD57+ cell expansion on flow cytometry. Genomic DNA provided the template from which TCR beta VDJ and CDR3 profiles were obtained. TCRdb processed the reads anew with MiXCR; each CDR3 protein has one entry. The profile covers a few hundred thousand distinct CDR3 sequences, with around 33% appearing a single time and roughly 0.89% taken by the ten largest. The material sequenced was sorted CD4+, CD8+, or CD8+CD57+ T cells (not recorded which) from PBMCs. These receptors were taken from a human donor with aplastic anemia.

The chain recombines TRBV27 with TRBJ2-7, with D tentatively TRBD2 (7 bases). V was pared by 2 bases and J by 5 bases, with 10 bases between. The CDR3 spans 13 residues. CDR1 and CDR2 from the germline V gene are MNHEY and SMNVEV (reference sequence). The CDR3 loop reads CASSLRGAHEQYF. CDR3 DNA: TGTGCCAGCAGTTTACGGGGGGCACACGAGCAGTACTTC.

The V call is TRBV10-3, the J call TRBJ1-5, with D perhaps matching TRBD1 (6 bases). This CDR3 is 12 amino acids long. Per the germline V gene, CDR1 is ENHRY and CDR2 is SYGVKD. Trimming pared 8 bases from V and 11 bases from J, leaving 16 bases between. CDR3 residues: CAIGGPAETQHF. DNA for the CDR3: TGTGCCATCGGGGGGCCGGCAGAGACCCAGCATTTT.

The rearrangement joins TRBV10-3 to TRBJ1-5; TRBD1 matches at 8 bases. Germline assignment: CDR1 ENHRY and CDR2 SYGVKD. The CDR3 has 18 residues. J gave up 0 bases and V 5 bases, and 12 bases lay outside the gene matches. The CDR3 coding sequence is TGTGCCATCAGTTACCCTGTCGGACAGGGCGCTAGCAATCAGCCCCAGCATTTT. This encodes CAISYPVGQGASNQPQHF.

The chain joins TRBV2 to TRBJ1-6; 8 bases agree with TRBD1. This CDR3 comprises 13 residues. V lost 7 bases, J lost 10 bases, and 6 bases stayed unmatched. Germline CDR1 reads SNHLY; CDR2 reads FYNNEI. The CDR3 sequence is CASTIRGPSPLHF. The CDR3 DNA follows: TGTGCCAGCACAATCAGGGGGCCGTCACCCCTCCACTTT.

The rearrangement joins TRBV20-1 to TRBJ2-3; 9 bases match TRBD2. Germline V gives CDR1 DFQATT, CDR2 SNEGSKA (reference sequence). Germline trimming cut 5 bases from V and 4 bases from J; bases unmatched to any gene: 10. This CDR3 is 15 amino acids long. This CDR3 is CSAPSLAGASDTQYF. CDR3 nucleotides: TGCAGTGCTCCAAGCTTAGCGGGAGCCTCAGATACGCAGTATTTT.

CDR3 in DNA: TGTGCCAGCGGGGGGCGGCGGAATCAGCCCCAGCATTTT. This encodes CASGGRRNQPQHF. The V call is TRBV25-1, the J call TRBJ1-5, with TRBD1 as a possible D gene (6 bases). V gave up 8 bases and J gave up 4 bases, with 12 bases separating them. The length of the CDR3 is 13 residues. Germline V gene lookup returns CDR1 MGHDK and CDR2 SYGVNS.

This clonotype has at least ten counts. Here the CDR3 reads CAGLSRQVVYNSPLHF. As DNA, the CDR3 is TGCGCCGGGCTTTCTAGACAGGTTGTTTATAATTCACCCCTCCACTTT. J is TRBJ1-6 and V is TRBV10-1, with D tentatively TRBD1 (6 bases). The CDR3 runs to 16 residues. CDR1 is WNHNN and CDR2 is SYGVQD in the germline V gene (reference sequence). V was shortened by 11 bases and J by 4 bases, with 21 bases between the two germline ends.

This chain uses TRBV4-1 with TRBJ1-2; D remains unclear. The CDR3 totals 15 residues. Germline loops: CDR1 MGHRA, CDR2 YSYEKL. V shed 1 base and J shed 6 bases, with 15 bases lying between them. The CDR3 region has the DNA TGCGCCAGCAGCCAAGCAGACCATGCCGCTAATGGCTACACCTTC. Its protein product is CASSQADHAANGYTF.

This clonotype showed up just a few times. The chain couples TRBV20-1 to TRBJ1-4; D uncertain. The CDR3 extends over 15 amino acids. V lost 6 bases to trimming and J lost 7 bases, with 21 bases between them. Looked up from germline, CDR1 is DFQATT and CDR2 is SNEGSKA (reference sequence). CDR3 amino acids: CSALAEGFRAEKLFF. CDR3 DNA sequence: TGCAGTGCCCTAGCCGAGGGTTTTCGAGCTGAAAAACTGTTTTTT.

This clonotype came up a few times. The chain has TRBV20-1 and TRBJ2-1, with a weak D call TRBD2 (5 bases). CDR3 length: 13 residues. Germline V gene data show CDR1 as DFQATT and CDR2 as SNEGSKA (reference sequence). V shed 3 bases and J shed 0 bases, with 6 bases lying between them. Here the CDR3 reads CSASGDSYNEQFF. The CDR3, as DNA: TGCAGTGCTAGCGGGGACTCCTACAATGAGCAGTTCTTC.

Points on this clonotype: A clone one base away is much larger, so this may be a read error. The chain carries TRBV9 and TRBJ2-7; 8 positions match TRBD1. The CDR3 loop spans 14 amino acids. Germline CDR1 and CDR2: SGDLS and YYNGEE. The CDR3 DNA follows: TGTGCCAGCAGTGCCGGACAGGGCAGGTACGGGCAGTACTTC. Its protein is CASSAGQGRYGQYF. Full variable domain (missing parts from reference TRBV9 and TRBJ2-7): DSGVTQTPKHLITATGQRVTLRCSPRSGDLSVYWYQQSLDQGLQFLIQYYNGEERAKGNILERFSAQQFPDLHSELNLSSLELGDSALYFCASSAGQGRYGQYFGPGTRLTVT.

Many counts were recorded for this clonotype. The J gene is TRBJ1-2, the V gene TRBV6-5; TRBD1 matches 7 bases. J gave up 8 bases and V 10 bases, and 7 bases lay outside the gene matches. Germline V CDR1 and CDR2: MNHEY, SVGAGI. The CDR3 totals 11 residues. The CDR3 bases are TGTGCCATACGTACAGGGGTCGGCTACACCTTC. Residues: CAIRTGVGYTF.

This clonotype was detected a few times. The rearrangement uses TRBV4-3 and TRBJ1-3, with D unresolved. The CDR3 totals 13 residues. V lost 1 base and J lost 4, with 5 bases in between. The germline V gene encodes CDR1 LGHNA and CDR2 YSLEER. The chain's CDR3 is CASSQAVGNTIYF. The CDR3 nucleotides are TGCGCCAGCAGCCAAGCCGTGGGAAACACCATATATTTT.

The CDR3 bases are TGTGCCAGCAGTTACGGTGTTGGGAGTCGGCCCCAGCATTTT. This translates into CASSYGVGSRPQHF. The V call is TRBV6-5, the J call TRBJ1-5; D unresolved. Between the trimmed V and J ends, which lost 2 bases and 9 bases, there was a span of 14 bases. Looked up from germline, CDR1 is MNHEY and CDR2 is SVGAGI. The CDR3 consists of 14 residues.

The genes are TRBV25-1 and TRBJ2-6, with unresolved D. The CDR3 has 14 residues. V shed 4 bases and J shed 2 bases, with 6 bases lying between them. Germline CDR1 reads MGHDK; CDR2 reads SYGVNS. The CDR3 sequence: CASSGEPGANVLTF. CDR3 in DNA: TGTGCCAGCAGTGGAGAGCCTGGGGCCAACGTCCTGACTTTC.

The rearrangement links TRBV5-1 to TRBJ2-5; D is perhaps TRBD2 (6 bases). The V end lost 4 bases, the J end lost 4 bases, and 11 bases lay between the germline ends. Germline V gives CDR1 SGHRS, CDR2 YFSETQ. The CDR3 spans 13 residues. The CDR3, as DNA: TGCGCCAGCAGCCGGGACTTGGGAGAGACCCAGTACTTC. Its translation is CASSRDLGETQYF.

A remark on this clonotype: Germline and junction disagree at one end, which may indicate a read error. The rearrangement uses TRBV19 and TRBJ2-6, with a possible D match to TRBD1 (6 bases). The CDR3 covers 18 residues. The V gene's germline CDR1 is LNHDA and CDR2 SQIVND (reference sequence). Here the CDR3 reads CASSIIGTRSSGANVLTF. In DNA, the CDR3 is TGTGCCAGTAGTATTATCGGGACAAGATCCTCTGGTGCCAACGTCCTGACTTTC.